Presented here are 2 T cell receptor beta chains from one specimen sequenced in a study of blood T cell repertoires in COVID-19. Clones were sequenced by immunoSEQ multiplex PCR, and TCRdb holds only the in-frame ones, with some missing. The data show approximately 440,000 clones, with 88% seen just once and roughly an eighth held by the top ten. The source material was peripheral blood. These receptors came from a woman aged 45-60 years with COVID-19, enrolled during active disease.

The genes are TRBV5-1 and TRBJ2-1, with 8 bases fitting TRBD2. Germline loops: CDR1 SGHRS, CDR2 YFSETQ. After removal of 3 bases from V and 4 bases from J, the junction contained 12 bases not matched to a gene. The CDR3 covers 17 residues. CDR3 nucleotide sequence: TGCGCCAGCAGCTCGAGGGGTTCGAGCGGGGGTTACAATGAGCAGTTCTTC. It translates to CASSSRGSSGGYNEQFF.

The chain joins TRBV24-1 to TRBJ2-5; D gene unclear. Trimming took 4 bases from V and 4 from J, leaving 9 bases between them. This CDR3 has 13 amino acids. The germline CDR1 and CDR2 sequences are KGHDR and SFDVKD. This chain's CDR3 is CATSEFPGETQYF. CDR3 DNA: TGTGCCACCAGTGAGTTCCCCGGAGAGACCCAGTACTTC.